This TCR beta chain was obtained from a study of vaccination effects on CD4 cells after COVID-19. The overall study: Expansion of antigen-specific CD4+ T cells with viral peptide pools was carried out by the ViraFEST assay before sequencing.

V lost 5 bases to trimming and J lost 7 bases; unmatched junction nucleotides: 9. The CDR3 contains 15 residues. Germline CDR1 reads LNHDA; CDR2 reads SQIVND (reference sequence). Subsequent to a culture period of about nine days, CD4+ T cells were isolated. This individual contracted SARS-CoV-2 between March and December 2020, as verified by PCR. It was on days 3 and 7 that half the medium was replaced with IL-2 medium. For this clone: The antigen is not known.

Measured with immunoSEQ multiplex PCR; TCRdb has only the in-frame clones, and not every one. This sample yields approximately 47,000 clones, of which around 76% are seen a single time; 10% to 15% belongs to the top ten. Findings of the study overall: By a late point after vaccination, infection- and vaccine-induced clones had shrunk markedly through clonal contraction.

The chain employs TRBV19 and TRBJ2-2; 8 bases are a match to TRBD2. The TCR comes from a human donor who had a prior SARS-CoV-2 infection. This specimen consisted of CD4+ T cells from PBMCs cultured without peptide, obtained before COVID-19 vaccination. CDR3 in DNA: TGTGCCAGTAGTTGGCAAGCGGGAGTTGACGGGGAGCTGTTTTTT. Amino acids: CASSWQAGVDGELFF.